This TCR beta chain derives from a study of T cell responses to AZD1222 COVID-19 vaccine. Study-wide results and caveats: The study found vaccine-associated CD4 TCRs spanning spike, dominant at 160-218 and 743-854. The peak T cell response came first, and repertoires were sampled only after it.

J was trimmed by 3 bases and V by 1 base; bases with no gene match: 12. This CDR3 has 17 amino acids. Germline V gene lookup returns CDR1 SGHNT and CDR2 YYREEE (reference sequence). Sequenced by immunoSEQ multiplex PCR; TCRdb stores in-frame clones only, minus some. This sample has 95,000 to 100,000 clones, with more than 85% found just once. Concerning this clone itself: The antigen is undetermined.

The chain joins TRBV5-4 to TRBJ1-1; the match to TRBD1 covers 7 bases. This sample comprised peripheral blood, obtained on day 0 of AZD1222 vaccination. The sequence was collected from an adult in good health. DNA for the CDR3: TGTGCCAGCAGCTTGAGGCAGGGGGGTCCTGGAGACACTGAAGCTTTCTTT. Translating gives CASSLRQGGPGDTEAFF.